The 12 T cell receptor beta chains presented below share a single source sample, sequenced in a study of beta chain features in type 1 diabetes (dated by TCRdb to 2017 to 2018). What the research found in general, with its limitations: Type 1 diabetes patients showed a moderate but significant shortening of TCRB CDR3 length in all four CD4+ subsets.

The protocol used for the library was the immunoSEQ multiplex PCR assay. All of the isolated RNA was reverse transcribed with the High Capacity cDNA Reverse Transcription Kit, so expressed TCRB transcripts were sequenced. TCRdb re-hosts the immuneACCESS table, in-frame sequences only. Its copies lack some clones; in the studies checked, an unresolved V gene accounts for under half of them, and the cause for the rest is not known. Present in this sample are hundreds of thousands of clones, around 15% of which were seen just once. Less than 0.025% of the sample comes from the top ten. For these TCRs, the target antigens are not known. The sequenced sample was naive CD4+ T cells from blood. The cell subset or site label, read with the paper, signifies: true naive CD4+ T cells. The source of these receptors is a man younger than 35 with type 1 diabetes.

This clone has only a few counts. This chain joins TRBV7-9 and TRBJ2-2; weak D call: TRBD2 (6 bases). The CDR3 loop spans 14 amino acids. Trimming took off 8 bases at V and 1 base at J, with 11 bases between the two ends. Germline values: CDR1 SEHNR, CDR2 FQNEAQ (reference sequence). In nucleotides, the CDR3 is TGTGCCAGCCATGGGCGGGGGAACACCGGGGAGCTGTTTTTT. It yields the protein CASHGRGNTGELFF.

V usage is TRBV10-3 and J usage is TRBJ1-1; 8 nucleotides agree with TRBD1. V lost 5 bases, J lost 1 base, and 3 bases stayed unmatched. Germline-derived CDR1 and CDR2 are ENHRY and SYGVKD. The CDR3 length is 14 residues. The CDR3 spells CAISSGGSNTEAFF. In nucleotides, the CDR3 is TGTGCCATCAGTTCAGGGGGCTCGAACACTGAAGCTTTCTTT.

The chain links TRBV5-6 to TRBJ1-6; D is uncertain. Trimming left V 4 bases short and J 10 bases short, with 18 bases between. Germline V gives CDR1 SGHDT, CDR2 YYEEEE. This CDR3 has 15 residues. The CDR3 loop is CASSPLDRVESPLHF. The CDR3 coding sequence is TGTGCCAGCAGCCCTTTGGATAGGGTCGAATCACCCCTCCACTTT.

The chain combines TRBV6-6 with TRBJ1-4; no clear D. Germline lookup yields CDR1 MNHNY and CDR2 SVGAGI (reference sequence). The length of the CDR3 is 15 residues. Trimming cost V 7 bases and J 5 bases, with 17 bases left between them. The DNA for the CDR3 is TGTGCCAGCACCAGAAACTGGAGAGAAAATGAAAAACTGTTTTTT. This codes for CASTRNWRENEKLFF.

V is TRBV11-1 and J is TRBJ2-4, with 7 positions matching TRBD2. The germline V gene has CDR1 SGHAT and CDR2 FQDESV (reference sequence). J lost 2 bases, V lost 2 bases, and 12 bases had no gene match. The CDR3 is made up of 18 amino acids. The CDR3 protein is CASSLTVGWEGTKNIQYF. The CDR3 DNA reads TGTGCCAGCAGCTTAACTGTGGGCTGGGAGGGAACCAAAAACATTCAGTACTTC.

This clone was counted a few times. J is TRBJ1-1 and V is TRBV5-1; D possibly corresponds to TRBD1 (6 bases). The V end lost 7 bases, the J end lost 4 bases, and 17 bases lay between the germline ends. Germline CDR1 is SGHRS and CDR2 is YFSETQ. The CDR3 has 14 residues. This chain's CDR3 is CASAALGHGTEAFF. CDR3 nucleotide sequence: TGCGCCAGCGCGGCCTTGGGACATGGCACTGAAGCTTTCTTT.

The gene calls are TRBV10-3 and TRBJ2-2, with D unresolved. Per germline, CDR1 ENHRY and CDR2 SYGVKD. The CDR3 consists of 12 residues. V shed 6 bases and J shed 2 bases, with 4 bases lying between them. CDR3 sequence: CAISTNTGELFF. The CDR3 DNA follows: TGTGCCATCAGCACCAACACCGGGGAGCTGTTTTTT.

The chain employs TRBV5-4 and TRBJ1-1, with D possibly being TRBD1 (6 bases). The CDR3 sequence is 14 residues long. Trimming removed 2 bases from V and 3 bases from J, with 11 bases in between. Germline V gene data show CDR1 as SGHNT and CDR2 as YYREEE (reference sequence). The CDR3 DNA is TGTGCCAGCAGCTTTCGGGACAAATACACTGAAGCTTTCTTT. It yields the protein CASSFRDKYTEAFF.

The V call is TRBV19, the J call TRBJ2-7, with a weak D call TRBD2 (5 bases). Trimming took off 5 bases at V and 2 bases at J, with 7 bases between the two ends. Germline V lookup: CDR1 LNHDA, CDR2 SQIVND (reference sequence). The CDR3 has 12 residues. Here the CDR3 DNA reads TGTGCCAGTAGTCCGGGAACCTACGAGCAGTACTTC. Translated, it gives CASSPGTYEQYF.

Of note for this clone: This sample also contains other DNA sequences that code for the same CDR3. V usage is TRBV30 and J usage is TRBJ1-2, with 8 bases aligning to TRBD1. Germline CDR1 GTSNPN, CDR2 SVGIG (reference sequence). The V segment lost 2 bases and the J segment 7 bases; nucleotides outside the gene matches: 3. CDR3 length: 12 amino acids. CDR3 in amino acids: CAWSRDRSGYTF. The CDR3 bases are TGTGCCTGGAGTCGGGACAGGTCTGGCTACACCTTC.

The sample holds a few counts of this clone. V and J are TRBV30 and TRBJ1-1, with D unclear. The germline V gene has CDR1 GTSNPN and CDR2 SVGIG (reference sequence). With 0 bases removed from V and 3 bases from J, the gap between germline ends came to 8 bases. The CDR3 extends over 13 amino acids. The CDR3 loop reads CAWSVLAHTEAFF. CDR3 nucleotides: TGTGCCTGGAGTGTACTGGCACACACTGAAGCTTTCTTT.

This chain joins TRBV7-7 and TRBJ2-7; unclear D gene. The ends were cut back, 5 bases at V and 7 bases at J, with 15 bases in the middle. From germline, CDR1 is SSHAT and CDR2 FNYEAQ (reference sequence). CDR3 size: 13 residues. The CDR3 DNA follows: TGTGCCAGCAGCCCGTCCCCTAGAGCAGAGCAGTACTTC. Translated: CASSPSPRAEQYF.